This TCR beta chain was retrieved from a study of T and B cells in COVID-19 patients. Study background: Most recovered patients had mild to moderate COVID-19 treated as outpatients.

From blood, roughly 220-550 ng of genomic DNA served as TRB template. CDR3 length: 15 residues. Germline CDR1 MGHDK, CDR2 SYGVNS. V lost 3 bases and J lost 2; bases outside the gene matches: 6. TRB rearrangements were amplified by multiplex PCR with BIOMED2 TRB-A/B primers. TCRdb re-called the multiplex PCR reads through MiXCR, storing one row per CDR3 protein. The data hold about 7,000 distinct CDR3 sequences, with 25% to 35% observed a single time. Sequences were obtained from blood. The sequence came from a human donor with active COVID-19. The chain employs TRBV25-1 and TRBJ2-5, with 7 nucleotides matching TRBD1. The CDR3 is CASSDTTGLQETQYF. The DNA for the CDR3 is TGTGCCAGCAGTGACACGACAGGGCTGCAAGAGACCCAGTACTTC.